The subject of this entry is one T cell receptor (beta chain). Its antigen is unidentified. This sample stems from a study of cytomegalovirus exposure and HLA in healthy donors. Study information: Earlier findings included nearly 120 million unique TCR beta sequences obtained from about 180 million T cells. Drawn from HLA-typed donors, around 85 million unique TCRs were held in an early data release. Study-level points and caveats: Most of the TCR beta V segments (in an earlier analysis) were productive either about 90% or about 30% of the time. Later, an analysis found that common viral pathogens appeared to be linked with several of the most significant clusters.

Germline values: CDR1 SGHAT, CDR2 FQNNGV. The CDR3 is made up of 18 amino acids. V lost 0 bases to trimming and J lost 2 bases; unmatched junction nucleotides: 11. Both 60 Vbeta primers and 13 Jbeta primers went into the PCR. Sequencing used immunoSEQ multiplex PCR; TCRdb keeps in-frame clones, though not all of them. The sample comprises roughly 100,000 clones, over 75% of which are singletons, and about 9.1% rests with the top ten. The TCR comes from a woman aged 40 to 49 in good health and CMV-seropositive. The chain combines TRBV11-2 with TRBJ2-7, with 9 bases matching TRBD2. The sequencing input was PBMCs. The CDR3: CASSLDSLAGRDTYEQYF. In DNA, the CDR3 is TGTGCCAGCAGCTTAGATAGCCTAGCGGGACGCGATACCTACGAGCAGTACTTC. Drawing the rest from reference TRBV11-2 and TRBJ2-7, the complete variable domain is EAGVAQSPRYKIIEKRQSVAFWCNPISGHATLYWYQQILGQGPKLLIQFQNNGVVDDSQLPKDRFSAERLKGVDSTLKIQPAKLEDSAVYLCASSLDSLAGRDTYEQYFGPGTRLTVT.